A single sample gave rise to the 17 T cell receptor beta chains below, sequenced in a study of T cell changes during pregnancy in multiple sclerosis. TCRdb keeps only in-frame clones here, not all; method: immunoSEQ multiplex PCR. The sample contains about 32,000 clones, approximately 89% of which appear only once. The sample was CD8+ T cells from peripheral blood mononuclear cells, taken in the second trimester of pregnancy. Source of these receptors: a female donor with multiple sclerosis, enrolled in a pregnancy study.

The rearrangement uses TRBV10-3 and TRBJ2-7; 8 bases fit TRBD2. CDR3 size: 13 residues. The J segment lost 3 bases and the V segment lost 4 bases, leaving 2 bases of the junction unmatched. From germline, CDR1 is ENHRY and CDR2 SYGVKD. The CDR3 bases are TGTGCCATCAGTGGTACTAGCGGCTACGAGCAGTACTTC. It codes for CAISGTSGYEQYF.

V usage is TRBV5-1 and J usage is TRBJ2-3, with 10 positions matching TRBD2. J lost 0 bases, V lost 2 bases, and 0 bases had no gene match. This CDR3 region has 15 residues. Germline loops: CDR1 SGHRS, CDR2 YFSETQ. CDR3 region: CASSFSGGSTDTQYF. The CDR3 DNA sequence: TGCGCCAGCAGCTTTAGCGGGGGGAGCACAGATACGCAGTATTTT.

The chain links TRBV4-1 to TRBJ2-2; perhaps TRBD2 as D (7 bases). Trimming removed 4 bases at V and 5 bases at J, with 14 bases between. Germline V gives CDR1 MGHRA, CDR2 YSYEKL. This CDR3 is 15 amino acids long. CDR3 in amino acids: CASSPYGGATGELFF. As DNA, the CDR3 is TGCGCCAGCAGCCCCTATGGGGGGGCGACCGGGGAGCTGTTTTTT.

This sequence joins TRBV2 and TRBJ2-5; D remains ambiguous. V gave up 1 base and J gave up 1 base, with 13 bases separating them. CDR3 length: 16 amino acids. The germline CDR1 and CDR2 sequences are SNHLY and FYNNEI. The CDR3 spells CASSEGERSFQETQYF. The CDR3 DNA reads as TGTGCCAGCAGTGAAGGTGAACGGTCATTCCAAGAGACCCAGTACTTC.

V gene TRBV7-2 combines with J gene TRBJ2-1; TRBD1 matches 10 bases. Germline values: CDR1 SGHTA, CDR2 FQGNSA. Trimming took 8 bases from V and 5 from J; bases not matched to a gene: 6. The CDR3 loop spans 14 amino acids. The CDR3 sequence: CASWDRGSHNEQFF. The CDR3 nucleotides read TGTGCCAGCTGGGACAGGGGTTCCCACAATGAGCAGTTCTTC.

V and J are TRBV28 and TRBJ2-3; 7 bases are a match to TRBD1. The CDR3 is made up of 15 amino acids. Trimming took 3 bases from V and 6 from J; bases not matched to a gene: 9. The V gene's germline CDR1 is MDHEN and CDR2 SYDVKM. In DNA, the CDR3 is TGTGCCAGCAGTTTGGACCTGACAGGGTCGGATACGCAGTATTTT. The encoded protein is CASSLDLTGSDTQYF.

CDR3 nucleotide sequence: TGTGCCAGCAGCCTTTTCAAAGAGGTGGAGACCCAGTACTTC. Protein: CASSLFKEVETQYF. The chain is built from TRBV25-1 and TRBJ2-5; unclear D gene. The CDR3 is 14 amino acids. The V and J ends lost 6 bases and 5 bases respectively, with 16 bases between them. CDR1 is MGHDK and CDR2 is SYGVNS in the germline V gene.

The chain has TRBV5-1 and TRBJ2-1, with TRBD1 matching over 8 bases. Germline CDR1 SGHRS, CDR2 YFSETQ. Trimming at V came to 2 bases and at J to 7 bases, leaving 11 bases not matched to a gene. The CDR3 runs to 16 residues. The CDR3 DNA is TGCGCCAGCAGCTTATTCGGGACAGGCCTGGATAATGAGCAGTTCTTC. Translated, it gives CASSLFGTGLDNEQFF.

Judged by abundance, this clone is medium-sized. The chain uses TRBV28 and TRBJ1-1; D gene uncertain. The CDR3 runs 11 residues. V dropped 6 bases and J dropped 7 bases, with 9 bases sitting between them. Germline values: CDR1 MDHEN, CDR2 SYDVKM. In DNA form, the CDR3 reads TGTGCCAGCAGCGCTCGAGTTGAAGCTTTCTTT. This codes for CASSARVEAFF.

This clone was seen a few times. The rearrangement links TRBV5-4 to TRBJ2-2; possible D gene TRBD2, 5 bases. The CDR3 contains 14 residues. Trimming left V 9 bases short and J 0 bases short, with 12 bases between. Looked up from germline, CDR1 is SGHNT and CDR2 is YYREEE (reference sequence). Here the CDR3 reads CATRTGTNTGELFF. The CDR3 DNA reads TGTGCCACGCGGACTGGTACGAACACCGGGGAGCTGTTTTTT.

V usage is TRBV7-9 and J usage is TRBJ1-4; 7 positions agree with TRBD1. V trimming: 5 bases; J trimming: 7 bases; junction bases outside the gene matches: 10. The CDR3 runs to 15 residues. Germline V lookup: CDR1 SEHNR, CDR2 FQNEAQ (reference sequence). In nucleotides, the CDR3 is TGTGCCAGCAGCCCCCCCGGGACAGTCGGTGAAAAACTGTTTTTT. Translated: CASSPPGTVGEKLFF.

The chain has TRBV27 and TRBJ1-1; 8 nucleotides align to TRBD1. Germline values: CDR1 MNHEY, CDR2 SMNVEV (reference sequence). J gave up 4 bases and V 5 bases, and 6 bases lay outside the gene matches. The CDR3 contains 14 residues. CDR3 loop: CASSLQGASTEAFF. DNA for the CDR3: TGTGCCAGCAGTCTCCAGGGGGCGAGCACTGAAGCTTTCTTT.

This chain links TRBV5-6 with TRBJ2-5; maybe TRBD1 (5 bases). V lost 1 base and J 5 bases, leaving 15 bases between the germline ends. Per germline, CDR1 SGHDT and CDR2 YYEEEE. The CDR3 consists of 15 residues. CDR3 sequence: CASSLRAGSGETQYF. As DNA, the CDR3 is TGTGCCAGCAGCTTGAGGGCAGGGTCAGGGGAGACCCAGTACTTC.

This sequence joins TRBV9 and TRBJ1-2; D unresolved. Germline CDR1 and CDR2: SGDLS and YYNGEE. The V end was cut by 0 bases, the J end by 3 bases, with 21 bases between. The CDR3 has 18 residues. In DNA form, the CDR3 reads TGTGCCAGCAGCGTAGATCCTAGACTTGCCGAGGAGGACTATGGCTACACCTTC. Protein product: CASSVDPRLAEEDYGYTF.

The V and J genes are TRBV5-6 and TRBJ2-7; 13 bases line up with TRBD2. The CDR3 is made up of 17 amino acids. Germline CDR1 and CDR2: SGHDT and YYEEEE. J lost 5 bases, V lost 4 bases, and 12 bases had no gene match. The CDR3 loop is CASSLITPGLAGHEQYF. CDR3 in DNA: TGTGCCAGCAGCCTGATCACACCGGGACTAGCGGGGCACGAGCAGTACTTC.

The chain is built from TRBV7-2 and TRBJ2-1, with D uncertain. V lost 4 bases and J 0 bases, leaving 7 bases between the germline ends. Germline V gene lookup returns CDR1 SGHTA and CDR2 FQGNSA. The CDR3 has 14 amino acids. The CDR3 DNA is TGTGCCAGCAGCTATAATCCCTCCTACAATGAGCAGTTCTTC. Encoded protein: CASSYNPSYNEQFF.

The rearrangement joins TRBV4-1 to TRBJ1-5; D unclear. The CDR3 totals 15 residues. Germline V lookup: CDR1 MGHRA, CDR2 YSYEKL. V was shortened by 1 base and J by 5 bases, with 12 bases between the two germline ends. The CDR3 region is CASSQGAPPDQPQHF. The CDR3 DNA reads TGCGCCAGCAGCCAAGGTGCTCCCCCGGATCAGCCCCAGCATTTT.